A selection of T cell receptor beta chains follows, all from one sample in a study of T-cell memory formation after mild COVID-19. TCRdb re-derived calls from the 5' RACE reads in MiXCR, one entry per CDR3 protein. The data hold a few hundred thousand distinct CDR3 sequences, with about a fifth observed a single time. Sequencing used PBMCs or a T cell subset sorted from them (not recorded which). All receptors derive from an adult woman who had mild COVID-19 (a few samples of this study predate the infection). Cell type and time point are not known. The CDR3 runs from the conserved cysteine through the conserved F or W. The D gene is left open where the match is weak. Not every row has a clone size; where given, it reads once, few, many or a size class.

cdr3_aa cdr3_nt clone_size d_call j_call v_call
CASSQGLIESSPQYF TGTGCCAGCAGCCAAGGACTAATTGAATCTTCTCCGCAGTATTTT - - TRBJ2-3 TRBV7-9
CASSLGTGGSEQFF TGTGCCAGCAGCTTAGGGACAGGGGGCAGTGAGCAGTTCTTC few TRBD1 TRBJ2-1 TRBV7-6
CAWTTLGGYTF TGTGCCTGGACAACCCTGGGTGGCTACACCTTC - - TRBJ1-2 TRBV30
CSARDEWVWETQYF TGCAGTGCTAGAGATGAGTGGGTTTGGGAGACCCAGTACTTC - - TRBJ2-5 TRBV20-1
CASSTLGAYEQYF TGTGCCAGCAGTACTCTCGGGGCCTACGAGCAGTACTTC few - TRBJ2-7 TRBV28
CASSSGGPKETQYF TGTGCCAGCAGCAGTGGCGGTCCCAAAGAGACCCAGTACTTC few - TRBJ2-5 TRBV7-7
CASSGLAGGPGELFF TGTGCCAGCAGTGGACTAGCGGGGGGGCCCGGGGAGCTGTTTTTT - TRBD2 TRBJ2-2 TRBV6-1
CASRPGTTETQYF TGTGCCAGCAGACCCGGGACGACGGAGACCCAGTACTTC - - TRBJ2-5 TRBV5-5
CASSPGGGRASAYEKYF TGTGCCAGCAGTCCAGGGGGCGGGAGGGCCTCAGCCTACGAGAAGTACTTC - - TRBJ2-7 TRBV7-2
CASSYATSGTHNEQFF TGTGCCAGCAGTTACGCGACTAGCGGCACACACAATGAGCAGTTCTTC few TRBD2 TRBJ2-1 TRBV6-5
CASRRTRSSYNEQFF TGTGCCAGCAGGCGAACTAGGAGCTCCTACAATGAGCAGTTCTTC few - TRBJ2-1 TRBV7-3
CAISESRQENQPQHF TGTGCCATCAGTGAGTCGCGGCAGGAAAATCAGCCCCAGCATTTT few - TRBJ1-5 TRBV10-3
CASSYLSGSAYEQYF TGTGCCAGCAGTTACCTTAGCGGAAGCGCCTACGAGCAGTACTTC - - TRBJ2-7 TRBV6-5
CASSLSAVGETQYF TGCGCCAGCAGCTTGTCGGCAGTCGGTGAGACCCAGTACTTC few - TRBJ2-5 TRBV5-1
CATSDSRRLREQFF TGTGCCACCAGTGACTCACGTCGTCTTAGGGAGCAGTTCTTC - - TRBJ2-1 TRBV24-1
CASNSGTSGRTYEQYF TGTGCCAGCAATTCCGGAACTAGCGGGAGGACCTACGAGCAGTACTTC - TRBD2 TRBJ2-7 TRBV6-2/TRBV6-3
CSAQGMTEAFF TGCAGTGCACAGGGGATGACTGAAGCTTTCTTT - TRBD1 TRBJ1-1 TRBV29-1
CASSYARTEPGGYTF TGTGCCAGCAGTTACGCTAGGACGGAGCCGGGAGGCTACACCTTC - - TRBJ1-2 TRBV6-5
CASTTSTNEKLFF TGTGCCAGCACCACGTCAACTAATGAAAAACTGTTTTTT few - TRBJ1-4 TRBV6-6
CSGWPRRTSTDTQYF TGCAGTGGCTGGCCCCGAAGAACTAGCACAGATACGCAGTATTTT - - TRBJ2-3 TRBV20-1